These T cell receptor beta chains were read from a single sample in a study of OX40 agonist ivuxolimab in advanced cancers. Assay: immunoSEQ multiplex PCR; the TCRdb copy retains only in-frame clones and omits some. Here the sample spans tens of thousands of clones, 79% being singletons. The sample here was CD4+ or CD8+ T cells sorted from blood, taken in a trial of the OX40 agonist ivuxolimab. These receptors were taken from an adult with an advanced solid tumor such as melanoma, head and neck, liver or kidney cancer. The CDR3 runs from the conserved cysteine through the conserved F or W. A D gene is named only where the DNA matches it firmly. Some rows mark clone size as missing; the rest say once, few, many or name a class of expanded clone.

CDR3aa: CASSPGRGSEQFF
CDR3nt: TGTGCCAGCAGCCCGGGGCGGGGAAGTGAGCAGTTCTTC
d_gene: .
j_gene: TRBJ2-1
v_gene: TRBV6-6
abundance: .

CDR3aa: CASSLDLGTGTGYTF
CDR3nt: TGTGCCAGCAGCTTAGATCTTGGGACAGGGACTGGCTACACCTTC
d_gene: TRBD1
j_gene: TRBJ1-2
v_gene: TRBV11-2
abundance: .

CDR3aa: CASSLPKGTGKHEQHF
CDR3nt: TGTGCCAGCAGCTTACCCAAGGGGACAGGGAAGCACGAGCAGCACTTC
d_gene: TRBD1
j_gene: TRBJ2-7
v_gene: TRBV7-3
abundance: .

CDR3aa: CASSLRGTPRF
CDR3nt: TGTGCCAGCAGCTTGAGAGGGACCCCGCGTTTT
d_gene: .
j_gene: TRBJ2-7
v_gene: TRBV5-6
abundance: .

CDR3aa: CASSFPYRAHNEKLFF
CDR3nt: TGTGCCAGCAGCTTTCCCTACAGGGCCCATAATGAAAAACTGTTTTTT
d_gene: .
j_gene: TRBJ1-4
v_gene: TRBV11-3
abundance: few

CDR3aa: CSVATGTTNQPQHF
CDR3nt: TGCAGCGTAGCCACCGGGACAACCAATCAGCCCCAGCATTTT
d_gene: .
j_gene: TRBJ1-5
v_gene: TRBV29-1
abundance: .

CDR3aa: CASSLVSGRGEQYF
CDR3nt: TGTGCCAGCAGCTTAGTGAGCGGAAGGGGCGAGCAGTACTTC
d_gene: .
j_gene: TRBJ2-7
v_gene: TRBV7-6
abundance: few

CDR3aa: CASFFTTGKGYTF
CDR3nt: TGTGCCAGTTTCTTTACGACAGGGAAGGGCTACACCTTC
d_gene: TRBD1
j_gene: TRBJ1-2
v_gene: TRBV6-1
abundance: medium-sized

CDR3aa: CSVTGWGEQFF
CDR3nt: TGCAGCGTCACAGGGTGGGGTGAGCAGTTCTTC
d_gene: .
j_gene: TRBJ2-1
v_gene: TRBV29-1
abundance: .

CDR3aa: CASSLGREFLSTDTQYF
CDR3nt: TGTGCCAGCAGCTTGGGCAGGGAATTTCTCAGCACAGATACGCAGTATTTT
d_gene: .
j_gene: TRBJ2-3
v_gene: TRBV5-4
abundance: once

CDR3aa: CASSPLSLTGSPLHF
CDR3nt: TGTGCCAGCAGTCCATTATCGCTGACGGGATCACCCCTCCACTTT
d_gene: .
j_gene: TRBJ1-6
v_gene: TRBV6-5
abundance: .

CDR3aa: CASRQVVGGGQPQHF
CDR3nt: TGTGCCAGTAGACAGGTCGTCGGGGGAGGTCAGCCCCAGCATTTT
d_gene: .
j_gene: TRBJ1-5
v_gene: TRBV19
abundance: .

CDR3aa: CASSFSGRSNEQYF
CDR3nt: TGTGCCAGCAGCTTTAGCGGGAGGAGTAACGAGCAGTACTTC
d_gene: TRBD2
j_gene: TRBJ2-7
v_gene: TRBV5-4
abundance: .

CDR3aa: CASSLGGYSNQPQHF
CDR3nt: TGTGCCAGCAGCTTAGGGGGATATAGCAATCAGCCCCAGCATTTT
d_gene: .
j_gene: TRBJ1-5
v_gene: TRBV7-9
abundance: medium-sized

CDR3aa: CASSPTVTYEQYF
CDR3nt: TGCGCCAGCAGCCCAACAGTAACCTACGAGCAGTACTTC
d_gene: .
j_gene: TRBJ2-7
v_gene: TRBV5-1
abundance: .

CDR3aa: CASRQNSNQPQHF
CDR3nt: TGTGCCAGCCGACAGAATAGCAATCAGCCCCAGCATTTT
d_gene: .
j_gene: TRBJ1-5
v_gene: TRBV6-5
abundance: .

CDR3aa: CASSLTPGGGGSPLHF
CDR3nt: TGTGCCAGCAGCTTAACCCCGGGGGGGGGAGGTTCACCCCTCCACTTT
d_gene: .
j_gene: TRBJ1-6
v_gene: TRBV7-2
abundance: few

CDR3aa: CASSVGDTDTQYF
CDR3nt: TGTGCCAGCAGTGTGGGAGACACAGATACGCAGTATTTT
d_gene: .
j_gene: TRBJ2-3
v_gene: TRBV2
abundance: .

CDR3aa: CASSLGASGSLETQYF
CDR3nt: TGTGCCAGCAGCTTGGGGGCTAGCGGGAGTCTAGAGACCCAGTACTTC
d_gene: TRBD2
j_gene: TRBJ2-5
v_gene: TRBV5-4
abundance: .

CDR3aa: CASSTRQSSYNEQFF
CDR3nt: TGTGCCAGCTCAACTCGACAGAGCTCCTACAATGAGCAGTTCTTC
d_gene: .
j_gene: TRBJ2-1
v_gene: TRBV18
abundance: .

CDR3aa: CASRRTGRSTEAFF
CDR3nt: TGTGCCAGTAGGCGGACAGGGAGGAGCACTGAAGCTTTCTTT
d_gene: TRBD1
j_gene: TRBJ1-1
v_gene: TRBV19
abundance: .

CDR3aa: CASSRSGGVAYEQYF
CDR3nt: TGCGCCAGCAGCCGTAGCGGGGGGGTGGCCTACGAGCAGTACTTC
d_gene: TRBD2
j_gene: TRBJ2-7
v_gene: TRBV5-1
abundance: few

CDR3aa: CASRGWNSNQPQHF
CDR3nt: TGCGCCAGCAGGGGGTGGAATAGCAATCAGCCCCAGCATTTT
d_gene: .
j_gene: TRBJ1-5
v_gene: TRBV10-2
abundance: .

CDR3aa: CASNPEAVGVGEAFF
CDR3nt: TGCGCCAGCAACCCCGAAGCGGTCGGCGTGGGTGAAGCTTTCTTT
d_gene: .
j_gene: TRBJ1-1
v_gene: TRBV5-1
abundance: .

CDR3aa: CASSVTSGANEQFF
CDR3nt: TGCGCCAGCAGCGTGACTAGCGGGGCGAATGAGCAGTTCTTC
d_gene: TRBD2
j_gene: TRBJ2-1
v_gene: TRBV5-1
abundance: .

CDR3aa: CASSHRDLLRGEQFF
CDR3nt: TGTGCCAGCAGTCACCGGGACCTCCTGAGGGGTGAGCAGTTCTTC
d_gene: .
j_gene: TRBJ2-1
v_gene: TRBV28
abundance: few

CDR3aa: CASSPGGAWDQPQHF
CDR3nt: TGTGCCAGCTCCCCAGGGGGGGCTTGGGATCAGCCCCAGCATTTT
d_gene: TRBD1
j_gene: TRBJ1-5
v_gene: TRBV18
abundance: once

CDR3aa: CSVRKGGDGSQHF
CDR3nt: TGCAGCGTCCGCAAAGGGGGGGATGGATCCCAGCATTTT
d_gene: .
j_gene: TRBJ1-5
v_gene: TRBV29-1
abundance: .

CDR3aa: CASSSDRGRTGELFF
CDR3nt: TGCGCCAGCAGCTCGGACAGGGGGCGAACCGGGGAGCTGTTTTTT
d_gene: TRBD1
j_gene: TRBJ2-2
v_gene: TRBV5-1
abundance: .

CDR3aa: CASSQTGNPYEQYF
CDR3nt: TGTGCCAGCTCGCAGACAGGGAATCCCTACGAGCAGTACTTC
d_gene: TRBD1
j_gene: TRBJ2-7
v_gene: TRBV18
abundance: .

CDR3aa: CASSLGTGANVLTF
CDR3nt: TGCGCCAGCAGCTTGGGGACCGGGGCCAACGTCCTGACTTTC
d_gene: .
j_gene: TRBJ2-6
v_gene: TRBV5-1
abundance: few

CDR3aa: CASSLQGADTEAFF
CDR3nt: TGCGCCAGCAGCCTACAGGGGGCGGACACTGAAGCTTTCTTT
d_gene: TRBD1
j_gene: TRBJ1-1
v_gene: TRBV5-1
abundance: .

CDR3aa: CASTLGRGSYEQYF
CDR3nt: TGTGCCAGCACCCTCGGGCGGGGCTCCTACGAGCAGTACTTC
d_gene: .
j_gene: TRBJ2-7
v_gene: TRBV7-2
abundance: medium-sized

CDR3aa: CASSVWGGQGKETQYF
CDR3nt: TGTGCCAGCAGCGTGTGGGGGGGACAGGGGAAAGAGACCCAGTACTTC
d_gene: TRBD1
j_gene: TRBJ2-5
v_gene: TRBV9
abundance: .

CDR3aa: CASSMVVRGASNQPQHF
CDR3nt: TGTGCCAGTAGTATGGTAGTCAGGGGAGCTAGCAATCAGCCCCAGCATTTT
d_gene: .
j_gene: TRBJ1-5
v_gene: TRBV19
abundance: .

CDR3aa: CSVLEGGNYGYTF
CDR3nt: TGCAGCGTTCTGGAGGGTGGTAACTATGGCTACACCTTC
d_gene: .
j_gene: TRBJ1-2
v_gene: TRBV29-1
abundance: .

CDR3aa: CASTNRQASGNTIYF
CDR3nt: TGTGCCAGCACCAATCGACAGGCCTCTGGAAACACCATATATTTT
d_gene: .
j_gene: TRBJ1-3
v_gene: TRBV5-4
abundance: once

CDR3aa: CASSVSGGGAVGELFF
CDR3nt: TGTGCCAGCAGCGTTTCCGGCGGGGGGGCGGTCGGGGAGCTGTTTTTT
d_gene: TRBD2
j_gene: TRBJ2-2
v_gene: TRBV5-6
abundance: once

CDR3aa: CASSPWGTSTDTQYF
CDR3nt: TGTGCCAGTAGTCCGTGGGGGACATCCACAGATACGCAGTATTTT
d_gene: .
j_gene: TRBJ2-3
v_gene: TRBV19
abundance: .

CDR3aa: CASSPSGGAHNEQFF
CDR3nt: TGTGCCAGCAGCCCGAGCGGGGGGGCCCACAATGAGCAGTTCTTC
d_gene: TRBD2
j_gene: TRBJ2-1
v_gene: TRBV7-2
abundance: .

CDR3aa: CASSQVDRGREQYF
CDR3nt: TGCGCCAGCAGCCAAGTGGACAGGGGGCGAGAGCAGTACTTC
d_gene: TRBD1
j_gene: TRBJ2-7
v_gene: TRBV4-1
abundance: .

CDR3aa: CASSQDGGGGTEAFF
CDR3nt: TGCGCCAGCAGCCAAGACGGGGGCGGGGGCACTGAAGCTTTCTTT
d_gene: .
j_gene: TRBJ1-1
v_gene: TRBV4-1
abundance: .

CDR3aa: CASSATGSYEQYF
CDR3nt: TGTGCCAGCAGTGCTACAGGGAGTTACGAGCAGTACTTC
d_gene: .
j_gene: TRBJ2-7
v_gene: TRBV27
abundance: .

CDR3aa: CASSATNVPSRDTQYF
CDR3nt: TGTGCCAGCAGTGCAACTAACGTACCCAGCAGGGATACGCAGTATTTT
d_gene: .
j_gene: TRBJ2-3
v_gene: TRBV7-9
abundance: few

CDR3aa: CASSLDRSGETQYF
CDR3nt: TGCGCCAGCAGCCTAGATCGTAGCGGAGAGACCCAGTACTTC
d_gene: .
j_gene: TRBJ2-5
v_gene: TRBV5-1
abundance: .

CDR3aa: CASSSRTSGQLEAFF
CDR3nt: TGTGCCAGCAGCTCCCGCACCTCGGGACAGCTTGAAGCTTTCTTT
d_gene: TRBD1
j_gene: TRBJ1-1
v_gene: TRBV7-8
abundance: .

CDR3aa: CASSLGDRGGQETQYF
CDR3nt: TGCGCCAGCAGCTTGGGGGACAGGGGAGGGCAAGAGACCCAGTACTTC
d_gene: TRBD1
j_gene: TRBJ2-5
v_gene: TRBV5-1
abundance: few

CDR3aa: CASSLAGVGSHTEAFF
CDR3nt: TGTGCCAGCAGCTTGGCCGGGGTAGGCTCTCACACTGAAGCTTTCTTT
d_gene: .
j_gene: TRBJ1-1
v_gene: TRBV5-4
abundance: .

CDR3aa: CASSQDTGEGTDTQYF
CDR3nt: TGCGCCAGCAGCCAAGACACAGGGGAAGGCACAGATACGCAGTATTTT
d_gene: TRBD1
j_gene: TRBJ2-3
v_gene: TRBV4-3
abundance: .

CDR3aa: CASSLEGTHSTEAFF
CDR3nt: TGTGCCAGCAGCTTGGAGGGGACACACTCCACTGAAGCTTTCTTT
d_gene: .
j_gene: TRBJ1-1
v_gene: TRBV5-6
abundance: .

CDR3aa: CASSPFPQGAKSNTEAFF
CDR3nt: TGTGCCAGCAGTCCCTTCCCACAGGGGGCTAAGTCGAACACTGAAGCTTTCTTT
d_gene: TRBD1
j_gene: TRBJ1-1
v_gene: TRBV27
abundance: .

CDR3aa: CASSPTPVGNQPQHF
CDR3nt: TGTGCCAGCAGCCCCACGCCCGTTGGCAATCAGCCCCAGCATTTT
d_gene: .
j_gene: TRBJ1-5
v_gene: TRBV6-5
abundance: once

CDR3aa: CASSQEARNTDTQYF
CDR3nt: TGCGCCAGCAGCCAAGAAGCGCGGAATACAGATACGCAGTATTTT
d_gene: .
j_gene: TRBJ2-3
v_gene: TRBV4-3
abundance: few

CDR3aa: CASTRARGQSYNEQFF
CDR3nt: TGTGCCAGCACTCGGGCGCGTGGCCAATCCTACAATGAGCAGTTCTTC
d_gene: .
j_gene: TRBJ2-1
v_gene: TRBV27
abundance: .